This note documents a single T cell receptor (beta chain) sequence. After removal of 1 base from V and 2 bases from J, the junction contained 4 bases not matched to a gene. The germline V gene encodes CDR1 SGHTA and CDR2 FQGNSA. There are 15 residues in the CDR3. This entry is derived from a study of cytomegalovirus exposure and HLA in healthy donors. Researchers ran the PCR with 60 Vbeta and 13 Jbeta primers. Sequencing used immunoSEQ multiplex PCR; TCRdb keeps in-frame clones, though not all of them. Of roughly 190,000 clones listed, about three quarters are singletons. Among the donors, all were healthy bone marrow donors.

The receptor was derived from a woman in her 30s in good health and CMV-seropositive. Input material: PBMCs. The rearrangement uses TRBV7-2 and TRBJ2-5; 7 bases match TRBD2. The CDR3 loop is CASSLGLRGQETQYF. CDR3 DNA: TGTGCCAGCAGCTTAGGGTTGCGGGGGCAAGAGACCCAGTACTTC.